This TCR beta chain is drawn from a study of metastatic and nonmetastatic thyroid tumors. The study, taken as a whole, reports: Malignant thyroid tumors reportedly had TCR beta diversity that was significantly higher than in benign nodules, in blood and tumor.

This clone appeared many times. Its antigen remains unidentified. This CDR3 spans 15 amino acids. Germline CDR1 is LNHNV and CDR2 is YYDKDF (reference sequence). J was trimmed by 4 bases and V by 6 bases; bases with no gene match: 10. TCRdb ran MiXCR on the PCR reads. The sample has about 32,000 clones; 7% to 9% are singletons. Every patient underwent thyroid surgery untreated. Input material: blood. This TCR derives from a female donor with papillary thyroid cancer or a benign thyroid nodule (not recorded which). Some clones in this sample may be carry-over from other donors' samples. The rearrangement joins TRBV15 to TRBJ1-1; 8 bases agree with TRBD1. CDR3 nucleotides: TGTGCCACCAGTTTCGGACAGGGAGTGTTCACTGAAGCTTTCTTT. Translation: CATSFGQGVFTEAFF.